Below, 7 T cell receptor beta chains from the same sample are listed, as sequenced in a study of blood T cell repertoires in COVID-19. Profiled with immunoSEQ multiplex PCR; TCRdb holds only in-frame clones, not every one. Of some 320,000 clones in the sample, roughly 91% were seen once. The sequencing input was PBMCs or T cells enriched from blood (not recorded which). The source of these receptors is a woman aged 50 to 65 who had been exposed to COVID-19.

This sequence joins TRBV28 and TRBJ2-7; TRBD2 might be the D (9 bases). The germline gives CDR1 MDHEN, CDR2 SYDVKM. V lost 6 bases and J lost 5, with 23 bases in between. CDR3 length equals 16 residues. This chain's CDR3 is CASSPGGIAGAHEQYF. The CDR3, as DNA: TGTGCCAGCAGCCCAGGGGGCATAGCGGGGGCCCACGAGCAGTACTTC.

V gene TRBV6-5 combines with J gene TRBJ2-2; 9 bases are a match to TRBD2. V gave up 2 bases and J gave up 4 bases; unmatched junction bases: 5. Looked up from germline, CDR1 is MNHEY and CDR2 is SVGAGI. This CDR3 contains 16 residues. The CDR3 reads CASSYAGGPVTGELFF. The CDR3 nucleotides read TGTGCCAGCAGTTACGCGGGGGGGCCCGTCACCGGGGAGCTGTTTTTT.

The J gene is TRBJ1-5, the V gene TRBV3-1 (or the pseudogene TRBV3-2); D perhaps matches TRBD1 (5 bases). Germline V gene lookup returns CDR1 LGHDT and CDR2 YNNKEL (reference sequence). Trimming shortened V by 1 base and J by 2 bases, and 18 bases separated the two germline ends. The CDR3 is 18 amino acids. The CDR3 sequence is CASSQGQGWGRGNQPQHF. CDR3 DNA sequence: TGTGCCAGCAGCCAAGGCCAGGGATGGGGTCGGGGCAATCAGCCCCAGCATTTT.

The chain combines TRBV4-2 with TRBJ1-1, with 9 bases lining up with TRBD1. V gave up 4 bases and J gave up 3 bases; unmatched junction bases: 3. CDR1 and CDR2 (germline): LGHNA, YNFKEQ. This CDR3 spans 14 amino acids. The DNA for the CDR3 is TGTGCCAGCAGCCTATGGGACAGGGACACTGAAGCTTTCTTT. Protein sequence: CASSLWDRDTEAFF.

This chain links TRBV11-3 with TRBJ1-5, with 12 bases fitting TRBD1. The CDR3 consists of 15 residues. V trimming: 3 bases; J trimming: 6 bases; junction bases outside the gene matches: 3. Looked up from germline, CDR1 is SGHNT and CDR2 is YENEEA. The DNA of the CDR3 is TGTGCCAGCAGCTTGGGGACAGGGGGCTTTCAGCCCCAGCATTTT. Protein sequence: CASSLGTGGFQPQHF.

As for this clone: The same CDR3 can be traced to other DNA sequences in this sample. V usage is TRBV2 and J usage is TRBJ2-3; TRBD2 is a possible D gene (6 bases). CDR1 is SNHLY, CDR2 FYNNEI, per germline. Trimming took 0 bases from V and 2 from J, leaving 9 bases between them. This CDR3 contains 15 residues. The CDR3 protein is CASSEAPGVTDTQYF. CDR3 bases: TGTGCCAGCAGTGAAGCGCCGGGGGTCACAGATACGCAGTATTTT.

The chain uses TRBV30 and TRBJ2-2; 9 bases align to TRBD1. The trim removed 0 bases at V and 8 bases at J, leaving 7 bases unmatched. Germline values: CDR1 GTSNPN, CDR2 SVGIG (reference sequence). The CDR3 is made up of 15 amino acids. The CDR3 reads CAWSVLQGAWGELFF. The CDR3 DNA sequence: TGTGCCTGGAGTGTACTACAGGGGGCTTGGGGGGAGCTGTTTTTT.